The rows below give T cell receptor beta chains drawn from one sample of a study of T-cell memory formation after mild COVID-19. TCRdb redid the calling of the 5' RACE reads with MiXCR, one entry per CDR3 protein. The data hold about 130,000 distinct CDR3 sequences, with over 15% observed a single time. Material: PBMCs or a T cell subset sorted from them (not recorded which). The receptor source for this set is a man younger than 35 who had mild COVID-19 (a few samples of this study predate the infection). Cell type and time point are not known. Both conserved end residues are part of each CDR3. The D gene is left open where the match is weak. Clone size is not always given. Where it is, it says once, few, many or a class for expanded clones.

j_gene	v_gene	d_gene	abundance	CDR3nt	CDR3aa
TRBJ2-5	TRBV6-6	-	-	TGTGCCAGCAGAGGAATAGAGGGCGCAGGGGAGACCCAGTACTTC	CASRGIEGAGETQYF
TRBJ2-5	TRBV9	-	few	TGTGCCAGCAGCGTAGTTCCGATCCTGGGCCAAGAGACCCAGTACTTC	CASSVVPILGQETQYF
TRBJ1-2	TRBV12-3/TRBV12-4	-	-	TGTGCCAGCAGTTTCAGGGGCCACGTACGAGACGGCTACACCTTC	CASSFRGHVRDGYTF
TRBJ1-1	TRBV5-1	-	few	TGCGCCAGCAGCAATACACCGGGACAACACACTGAAGCTTTCTTT	CASSNTPGQHTEAFF
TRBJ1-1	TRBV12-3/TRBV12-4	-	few	TGTGCCAGCGTGTTGGGGGACATGAACACTGAAGCTTTCTTT	CASVLGDMNTEAFF
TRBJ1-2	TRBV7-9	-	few	TGTGCCAGCAGCTTTCGTGCCTATGGCTACACCTTC	CASSFRAYGYTF
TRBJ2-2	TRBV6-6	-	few	TGTGCCAGCAGTTACTGGCCAGAGACCGGGGAGCTGTTTTTT	CASSYWPETGELFF
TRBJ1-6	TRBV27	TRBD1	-	TGTGCCAGCAGTCTGGGGAGGGACAGAAGTAATTCACCCCTCCACTTT	CASSLGRDRSNSPLHF
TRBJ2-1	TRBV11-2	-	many	TGTGCCAGCAGCTTAGATGGCCAGGGAGGGCAGTTCTTC	CASSLDGQGGQFF
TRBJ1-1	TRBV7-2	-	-	TGTGCCAGCACCCCTGGGGCACACCGGAACACTGAAGCTTTCTTT	CASTPGAHRNTEAFF
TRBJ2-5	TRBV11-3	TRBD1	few	TGTGCCAGCAGCTTAGGAGGACAGGGGGGATCTCTGAACCAAGAGACCCAGTACTTC	CASSLGGQGGSLNQETQYF
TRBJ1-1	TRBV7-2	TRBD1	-	TGTGCCAGCACGACAGGGGGTTCGGGGGTTGAAGCTTTCTTT	CASTTGGSGVEAFF
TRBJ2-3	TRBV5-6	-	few	TGTGCCAGCAGCTTAAATTTGGCAGATACGCAGTATTTT	CASSLNLADTQYF
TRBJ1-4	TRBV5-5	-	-	TGTGCCTCGAGGGGTGGGGCAACTAATGAAAAACTGTTTTTT	CASRGGATNEKLFF
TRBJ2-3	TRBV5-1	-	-	TGCGCCAGCAGCTTGGAACGAAACGAGGATACGCAGTATTTT	CASSLERNEDTQYF
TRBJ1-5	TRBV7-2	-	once	TGTGCCAGCAGCTTGCGTGGAGGGGCTCAGCCCCAGCATTTT	CASSLRGGAQPQHF
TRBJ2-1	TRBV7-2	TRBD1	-	TGTGCCAGCAGCTTAGTAGGGACAGGGTACAATGAGCAGTTCTTC	CASSLVGTGYNEQFF
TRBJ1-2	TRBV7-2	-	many	TGTGCCAGCAGCACCGGGACGGGCTATGGCTACACCTTC	CASSTGTGYGYTF
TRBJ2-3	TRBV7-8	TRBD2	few	TGTGCCAGCAGCGTCAGCGGGGCGGGCCTCACAGATACGCAGTATTTT	CASSVSGAGLTDTQYF
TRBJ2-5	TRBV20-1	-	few	TGCAGTGCTAGAGGGCTGGGGGGGCCAAGGGTAGAGACCCAGTACTTC	CSARGLGGPRVETQYF
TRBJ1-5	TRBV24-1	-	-	TGTGCCACCAGTGACGGGGTTGGGGAAGATCAGCCCCAGCATTTT	CATSDGVGEDQPQHF
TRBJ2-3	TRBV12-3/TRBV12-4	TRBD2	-	TGTGCCAGCAGTCGGCGGGGGAACCCCGATACGCAGTATTTT	CASSRRGNPDTQYF
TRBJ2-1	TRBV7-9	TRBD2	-	TGTGCCAGCAGCTTACCTCTAGCGGGGCCGTACAATGAGCAGTTCTTC	CASSLPLAGPYNEQFF
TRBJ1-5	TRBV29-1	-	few	TGCAGCGTTGAAGATGGAACGGCCCAGCCCCAGCATTTT	CSVEDGTAQPQHF
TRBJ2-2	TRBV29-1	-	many	TGCAGCGTCAGACTAGGAACTGACACCGGGGAGCTGTTTTTT	CSVRLGTDTGELFF
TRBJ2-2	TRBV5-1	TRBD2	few	TGCGCCAGCAGCTTGAGAACTAGCGGGGACACCGGGGAGCTGTTTTTT	CASSLRTSGDTGELFF
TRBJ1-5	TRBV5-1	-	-	TGCGCCAGCAGCTTGAGCGGCAGCCTCAATCAGCCCCAGCATTTT	CASSLSGSLNQPQHF
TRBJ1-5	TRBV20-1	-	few	TGCAGTGCTAGAGATGGCAGGGAGACCGCCAATCAGCCCCAGCATTTT	CSARDGRETANQPQHF
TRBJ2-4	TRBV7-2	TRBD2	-	TGTGCCAGCAGCTCCCAGTGGGGGGGGGAAAACATTCAGTACTTC	CASSSQWGGENIQYF
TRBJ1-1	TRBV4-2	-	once	TGTGCCAGCAGCCAAGAGGGAGAGGGGGGCTTTTACACTGAAGCTTTCTTT	CASSQEGEGGFYTEAFF
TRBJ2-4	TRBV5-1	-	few	TGCGCCAGCAGCTTGATGTCAGAACTAGCCAAAAACATTCAGTACTTC	CASSLMSELAKNIQYF
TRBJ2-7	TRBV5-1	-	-	TGCGCCAGCAGCTTGGGACAGGCTAGCCCTGACGAGCAGTACTTC	CASSLGQASPDEQYF
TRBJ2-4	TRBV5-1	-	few	TGCGCCAGCACCCCGGGGATGACGCTCTTCGAAAACATTCAGTACTTC	CASTPGMTLFENIQYF
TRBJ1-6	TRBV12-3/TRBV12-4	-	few	TGTGCCAGCAGTCGAGGGGAGTTATGGGATTCACCCCTCCACTTT	CASSRGELWDSPLHF
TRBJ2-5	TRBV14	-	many	TGTGCCAGCAGCCCTTCGGAGGAGACCCAGTACTTC	CASSPSEETQYF
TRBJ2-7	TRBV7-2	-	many	TGTGCCAGCAGCTTAGTTCCACTTACCTACGAGCAGTACTTC	CASSLVPLTYEQYF
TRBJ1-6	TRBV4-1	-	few	TGCGCCAGCAGCCAAGAGGCAGAGTATAATTCACCCCTCCACTTT	CASSQEAEYNSPLHF
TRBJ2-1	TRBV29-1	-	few	TGCAGCGTTGACGACTGGACTGCCACCTACAATGAGCAGTTCTTC	CSVDDWTATYNEQFF
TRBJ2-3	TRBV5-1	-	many	TGCGCCAGCAGCTTGGAGACGGGGGTCACAGATACGCAGTATTTT	CASSLETGVTDTQYF
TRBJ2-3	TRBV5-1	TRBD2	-	TGCGCCAGTCTACTAGCGGACTACACAGATACGCAGTATTTT	CASLLADYTDTQYF
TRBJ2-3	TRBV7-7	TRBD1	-	TGTGCTAGCAGCGGACAGGGAGAAGGGACAGATACGCAGTATTTT	CASSGQGEGTDTQYF
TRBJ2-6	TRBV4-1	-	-	TGCGCCAGCAGCCAAGTTGGGCAAGGGGCCAACGTCCTGACTTTC	CASSQVGQGANVLTF
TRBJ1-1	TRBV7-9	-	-	TGTGCCAGCAGCTTTAGGGCTAGGGACACTGAAGCTTTCTTT	CASSFRARDTEAFF
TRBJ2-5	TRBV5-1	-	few	TGCGCCAGCGCCCTCCTCGGGGTCCCCGAGACCCAGTACTTC	CASALLGVPETQYF
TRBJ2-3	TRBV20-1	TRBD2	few	TGCAGTGCCATTAGCGGGGGGGCCAGAGATACGCAGTATTTT	CSAISGGARDTQYF
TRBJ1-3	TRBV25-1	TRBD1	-	TGTGCCAGCAGTACCGGGACAGGAGGAAACACCATATATTTT	CASSTGTGGNTIYF
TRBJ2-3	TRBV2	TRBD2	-	TGTGCCAGCAGAGCGGGACTAGCGGACCCAACGCAGTATTTT	CASRAGLADPTQYF
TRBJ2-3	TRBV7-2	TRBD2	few	TGTGCCAGCAGCCTAAATCCAGCGGGGGCCTCTAACACAGATACGCAGTATTTT	CASSLNPAGASNTDTQYF
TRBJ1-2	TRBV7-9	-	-	TGTGCCAGCAGCGAATGGACAGCGATCTATGGCTACACCTTC	CASSEWTAIYGYTF
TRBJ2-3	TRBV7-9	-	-	TGTGCCAGCAGCTACCGACCGCTTGATACGCAGTATTTT	CASSYRPLDTQYF
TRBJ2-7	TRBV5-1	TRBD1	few	TGCGCCAGCAGCTTGGGACAGGGGTTCTCCTACGAGCAGTACTTC	CASSLGQGFSYEQYF
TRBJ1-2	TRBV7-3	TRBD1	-	TGTGCCAGCAGCGAGGGACAGGGGTATGGCTACACCTTC	CASSEGQGYGYTF
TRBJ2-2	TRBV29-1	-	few	TGCAGCGTTGCCGACCCCAACACCGGGGAGCTGTTTTTT	CSVADPNTGELFF
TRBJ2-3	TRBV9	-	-	TGTGCCAGCGCTAGGGCTAGCGAAGTCACAGATACGCAGTATTTT	CASARASEVTDTQYF